This T cell receptor (beta chain) was sequenced in a study of T-cell reconstitution after alpha-beta-depleted transplantation in children. In regard to this clonotype: The antigen remains unidentified.

Study-level findings and limits: Surviving thymic progenitors and recipient T cells were the source of high TCRbeta diversity at day 60 in some patients. After transplant, at about two months, alpha-beta T cells were reportedly derived from several hundred expanded graft clones.

Library preparation (for TCRbeta) was performed with unique molecular identifiers. Each CDR3 protein gets one entry after TCRdb re-called the PCR reads with MiXCR. The sample includes a few hundred thousand distinct CDR3 sequences, 10% to 15% seen only once; the top ten take around 2.2%. CDR1 and CDR2 (germline): SQVTM, ANQGSEA. CDR3 size: 13 residues. V lost 0 bases to trimming and J lost 4 bases, with 6 bases between them. The specimen was PBMCs, mostly from graft donor cells, collected 360 days after TCRalphabeta/CD19-depleted stem cell transplant. V usage is TRBV29-1 and J usage is TRBJ2-2; no firm D call. The TCR comes from a male patient aged 10 to 17 who had a stem cell transplant for acute myeloid leukemia, so the T cells may come from the graft donor. The CDR3 DNA sequence: TGCAGCGTTGAAGATGACCCCACCGGGGAGCTGTTTTTT. Its protein product is CSVEDDPTGELFF.